What follows is one T cell receptor (beta chain) and its context. The CDR3 loop spans 15 amino acids. The ends were cut back, 0 bases at V and 3 bases at J, with 9 bases in the middle. CDR1 is SGHRS and CDR2 is YFSETQ in the germline V gene. This record comes from a study of blood T cell repertoires in COVID-19. Study at large: Samples came from the United States, Italy and Spain, spanning acute and convalescent COVID-19. Sample material is recorded as cDNA or gDNA derived from T cells, B-cell-depleted T cells, or PBMCs.

Profiling relied on immunoSEQ multiplex PCR, and the TCRdb table lists in-frame clones only, not all of them. The repertoire holds about 74,000 clones, with roughly 84% as singletons. J is TRBJ1-4 and V is TRBV5-1; perhaps TRBD1 as D (5 bases). Sequencing was done on a sample of peripheral blood. The TCR originated in a woman over 75 with active or convalescent COVID-19. CDR3 protein: CASSLEQVPNEKLFF. The CDR3 nucleotides read TGCGCCAGCAGCTTGGAACAGGTGCCTAATGAAAAACTGTTTTTT. The variable domain in full, with the rest retrieved from reference TRBV5-1 and TRBJ1-4, is KAGVTQTPRYLIKTRGQQVTLSCSPISGHRSVSWYQQTPGQGLQFLFEYFSETQRNKGNFPGRFSGRQFSNSRSEMNVSTLELGDSALYLCASSLEQVPNEKLFFGSGTQLSVL.